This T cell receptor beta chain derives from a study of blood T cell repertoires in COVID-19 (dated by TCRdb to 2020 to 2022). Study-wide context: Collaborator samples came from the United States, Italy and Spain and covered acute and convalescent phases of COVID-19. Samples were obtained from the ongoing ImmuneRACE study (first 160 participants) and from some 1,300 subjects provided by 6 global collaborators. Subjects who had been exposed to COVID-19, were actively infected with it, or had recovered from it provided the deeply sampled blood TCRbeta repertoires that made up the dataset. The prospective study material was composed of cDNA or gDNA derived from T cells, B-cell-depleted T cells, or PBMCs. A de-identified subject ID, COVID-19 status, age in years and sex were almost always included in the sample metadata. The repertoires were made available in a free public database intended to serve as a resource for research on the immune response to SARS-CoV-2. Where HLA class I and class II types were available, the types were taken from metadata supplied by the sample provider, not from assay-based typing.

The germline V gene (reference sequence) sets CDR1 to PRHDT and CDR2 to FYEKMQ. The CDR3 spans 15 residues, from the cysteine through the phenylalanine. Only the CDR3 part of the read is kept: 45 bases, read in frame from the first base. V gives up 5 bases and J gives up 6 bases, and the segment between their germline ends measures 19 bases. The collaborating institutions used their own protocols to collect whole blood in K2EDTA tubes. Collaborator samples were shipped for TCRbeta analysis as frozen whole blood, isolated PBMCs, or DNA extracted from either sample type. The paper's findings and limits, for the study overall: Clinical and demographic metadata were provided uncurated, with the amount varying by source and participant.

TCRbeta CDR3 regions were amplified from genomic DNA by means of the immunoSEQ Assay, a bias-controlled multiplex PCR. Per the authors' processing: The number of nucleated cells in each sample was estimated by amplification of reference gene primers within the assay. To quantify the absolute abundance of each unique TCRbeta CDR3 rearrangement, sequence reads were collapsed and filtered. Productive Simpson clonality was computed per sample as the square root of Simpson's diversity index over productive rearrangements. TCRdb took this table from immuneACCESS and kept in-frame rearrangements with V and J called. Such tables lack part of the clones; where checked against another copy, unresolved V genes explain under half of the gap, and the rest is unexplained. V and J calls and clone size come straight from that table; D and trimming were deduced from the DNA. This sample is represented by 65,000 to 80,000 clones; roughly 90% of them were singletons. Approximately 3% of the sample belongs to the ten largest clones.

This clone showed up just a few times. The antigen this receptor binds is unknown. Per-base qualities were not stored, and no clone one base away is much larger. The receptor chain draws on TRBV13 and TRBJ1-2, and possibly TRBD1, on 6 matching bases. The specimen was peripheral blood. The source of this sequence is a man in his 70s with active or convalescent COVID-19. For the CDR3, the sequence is CASSIPRQDRNGYTF. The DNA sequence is TGTGCCAGCAGCATTCCTAGACAGGATAGAAATGGCTACACCTTC.